This T cell receptor (beta chain) was captured by sequencing in a study of regulatory T cells in long-lasting Graves disease. Time point here: newly diagnosed GD, antithyroid drugs for less than 3 months. Generation of the TCR library employed RNA extracted from PBMCs. This clonotype was observed a handful of times. The authors built TCR beta libraries using iRepertoire HTBI primers and Arm-PCR of CDR3 regions. The authors' processing: Identification across samples found 60 to 75 TRBV and around 15 TRBJ segments. TCRdb ran MiXCR on the multiplex PCR reads and lists one entry per CDR3 protein. In this record, the V and J calls reflect TCRdb's handling and not the investigators' own analysis. The top ten hold around 13% of the sample, which has approximately 560,000 distinct CDR3 sequences, around 15% seen once. Germline loops: CDR1 MNHEY, CDR2 SVGAGI. The V gene lost 2 bases and the J gene lost 7 bases, with 3 bases spanning the gap. The CDR3 runs 11 residues.

These data also formed part of another study, on T cells in Graves' hyperthyroidism and ophthalmopathy. As that study records: Researchers defined stable Graves' hyperthyroidism as no ophthalmopathy progression within 18 months. Diagnoses rested on clinical symptoms, serum thyroxine and TRAb, thyroid ultrasound and orbital computed tomography.

Source: peripheral blood mononuclear cells (PBMCs), taken at new diagnosis, from a patient treated with antithyroid drugs. The chain combines TRBV6-5 with TRBJ2-1; D is unresolved. This sequence originates from a man younger than 35 with Graves disease. CDR3 region: CASSYQNEQFF. The DNA of the CDR3 is TGTGCCAGCAGTTACCAAAATGAGCAGTTCTTC.